The 11 T cell receptor beta chains listed next were all sequenced from one sample in a study of cytomegalovirus exposure and HLA in healthy donors. Amplification used 60 Vbeta primers and 13 Jbeta primers. Sequencing used immunoSEQ multiplex PCR; TCRdb keeps in-frame clones, though not all of them. This sample lists over 25,000 clones; its ten largest clones have 0.55% to 0.75%. Material: PBMCs. These receptors were taken from a man younger than 45 in good health and CMV-seronegative.

The rearrangement links TRBV5-4 to TRBJ1-1; 8 positions match TRBD1. The CDR3 has 15 residues. J lost 0 bases, V lost 4 bases, and 5 bases had no gene match. Germline assignment: CDR1 SGHNT and CDR2 YYREEE (reference sequence). The CDR3 sequence is CASSPTGGLNTEAFF. For the CDR3, the DNA is TGTGCCAGCAGCCCCACAGGGGGGTTGAACACTGAAGCTTTCTTT. The complete variable domain, with remaining parts taken from reference TRBV5-4 and TRBJ1-1, reads ETGVTQSPTHLIKTRGQQVTLRCSSQSGHNTVSWYQQALGQGPQFIFQYYREEENGRGNFPPRFSGLQFPNYSSELNVNALELDDSALYLCASSPTGGLNTEAFFGQGTRLTVV.

The chain joins TRBV5-6 to TRBJ2-3; 7 nucleotides match TRBD2. The CDR3 runs to 15 residues. Germline V gene sequence: CDR1 SGHDT, CDR2 YYEEEE. V trimming: 6 bases; J trimming: 3 bases; junction bases outside the gene matches: 10. The CDR3 reads CASTLGQAGTDTQYF. The CDR3 nucleotides read TGTGCCAGCACCCTGGGCCAAGCGGGGACAGATACGCAGTATTTT.

The chain uses TRBV29-1 and TRBJ1-2, with D maybe TRBD1 (6 bases). V dropped 4 bases and J dropped 8 bases, with 11 bases sitting between them. Looked up from germline, CDR1 is SQVTM and CDR2 is ANQGSEA. The CDR3 has 11 residues. CDR3 bases: TGCAGCGTTGGACAGGTCCGGGGCTACACCTTC. Protein: CSVGQVRGYTF.

The V and J genes are TRBV4-3 and TRBJ2-5; 8 positions agree with TRBD2. Trimming at V came to 3 bases and at J to 7 bases, leaving 4 bases not matched to a gene. This CDR3 is built from 13 residues. The germline V gene has CDR1 LGHNA and CDR2 YSLEER. The CDR3 DNA reads TGCGCCAGCAGCCAGGGACTAGGGGTGACCCAGTACTTC. Translating it yields CASSQGLGVTQYF.

The chain combines TRBV15 with TRBJ2-3; the match to TRBD1 covers 8 bases. The V segment lost 5 bases and the J segment 3 bases; nucleotides outside the gene matches: 4. This CDR3 comprises 14 residues. Germline-derived CDR1 and CDR2 are LNHNV and YYDKDF (reference sequence). CDR3 nucleotide sequence: TGTGCCACCAGCCGAGGACAGGGAACAGATACGCAGTATTTT. Protein: CATSRGQGTDTQYF.

This chain links TRBV6-5 with TRBJ1-1; D not certain. The CDR3 extends over 13 amino acids. Looked up from germline, CDR1 is MNHEY and CDR2 is SVGAGI. Trimming took 5 bases from V and 3 from J, leaving 10 bases between them. The CDR3 nucleotides read TGTGCCAGCAGTGATATAGGAGACACTGAAGCTTTCTTT. The encoded protein is CASSDIGDTEAFF.

The chain employs TRBV9 and TRBJ1-5, with D maybe TRBD1 (6 bases). Trimming took 0 bases from V and 3 from J, leaving 19 bases between them. The germline gives CDR1 SGDLS, CDR2 YYNGEE. This CDR3 is built from 18 residues. The CDR3 reads CASSVAQVGQGINQPQHF. CDR3 bases: TGTGCCAGCAGCGTAGCTCAGGTCGGGCAGGGGATCAATCAGCCCCAGCATTTT.

The chain has TRBV15 and TRBJ2-6, with 10 positions matching TRBD1. V was clipped by 2 bases and J by 1 base; unmatched bases: 8. Germline CDR1 LNHNV, CDR2 YYDKDF (reference sequence). The CDR3 loop spans 19 amino acids. Here the CDR3 DNA reads TGTGCCACCAGCAGACCGCGGGACAGGGGAGCGTCTGGGGCCAACGTCCTGACTTTC. This sequence encodes CATSRPRDRGASGANVLTF.

The chain has TRBV11-2 and TRBJ2-5; 12 positions match TRBD2. CDR1 SGHAT and CDR2 FQNNGV come from the germline V gene. This CDR3 has 16 amino acids. J lost 5 bases, V lost 4 bases, and 8 bases had no gene match. The CDR3 is CASSSSGGVLRETQYF. DNA for the CDR3: TGTGCCAGCAGCTCTAGCGGGGGGGTCCTTCGGGAGACCCAGTACTTC. Complete variable domain (other parts from reference TRBV11-2 and TRBJ2-5): EAGVAQSPRYKIIEKRQSVAFWCNPISGHATLYWYQQILGQGPKLLIQFQNNGVVDDSQLPKDRFSAERLKGVDSTLKIQPAKLEDSAVYLCASSSSGGVLRETQYFGPGTRLLVL.

The rearrangement joins TRBV6-5 to TRBJ2-4, with 7 positions matching TRBD1. Germline CDR1 reads MNHEY; CDR2 reads SVGAGI. The CDR3 has 14 amino acids. The junction had 8 bases not matched to a gene; V was cut back by 5 bases and J by 7 bases. CDR3 protein: CASSTTGTVNIQYF. The CDR3 DNA sequence: TGTGCCAGCAGTACTACCGGGACAGTTAACATTCAGTACTTC.

The V call is TRBV4-1, the J call TRBJ2-1; D gene uncertain. Germline V CDR1 and CDR2: MGHRA, YSYEKL. Trimming removed 4 bases from V and 8 bases from J, with 9 bases in between. This CDR3 has 12 residues. CDR3 residues: CASSPQRDEQFF. The CDR3 DNA reads as TGCGCCAGCAGCCCCCAGCGTGATGAGCAGTTCTTC.